Included here is one T cell receptor (beta chain) sequence, with context. The method was immunoSEQ multiplex PCR; TCRdb's version includes in-frame clones alone and lacks a portion of them. The data hold about 160,000 clones, with 70% to 90% observed a single time. There are 15 residues in the CDR3. V lost 4 bases, J lost 2 bases, and 5 bases stayed unmatched. Germline-derived CDR1 and CDR2 are LGHDT and YNNKEL (reference sequence). These data come from a study of control samples from healthy donors and cancer patients. This clonotype originated in a man between 25 and 39 years old in good health. Sequencing input: blood. This sequence joins TRBV3-1 (or the pseudogene TRBV3-2) and TRBJ2-1; 7 positions match TRBD2. For the CDR3, the DNA is TGTGCCAGCAGCCTTACTCTAGCGGCCTACAATGAGCAGTTCTTC. Amino acid sequence: CASSLTLAAYNEQFF.